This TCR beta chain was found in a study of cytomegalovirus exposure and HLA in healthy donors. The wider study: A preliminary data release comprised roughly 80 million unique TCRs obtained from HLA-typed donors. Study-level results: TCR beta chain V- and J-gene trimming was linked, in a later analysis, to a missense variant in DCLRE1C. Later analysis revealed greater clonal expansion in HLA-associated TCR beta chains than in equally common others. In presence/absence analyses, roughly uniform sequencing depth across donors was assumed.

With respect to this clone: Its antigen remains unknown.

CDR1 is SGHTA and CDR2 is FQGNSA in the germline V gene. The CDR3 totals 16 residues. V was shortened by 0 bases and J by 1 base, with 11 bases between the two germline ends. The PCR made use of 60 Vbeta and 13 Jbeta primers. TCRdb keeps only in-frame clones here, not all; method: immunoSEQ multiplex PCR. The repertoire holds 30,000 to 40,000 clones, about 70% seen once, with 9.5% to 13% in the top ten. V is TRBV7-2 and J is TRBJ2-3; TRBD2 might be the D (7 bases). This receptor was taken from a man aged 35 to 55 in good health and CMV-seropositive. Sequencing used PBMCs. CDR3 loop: CASSLAGGLGTDTQYF. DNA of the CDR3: TGTGCCAGCAGCTTAGCGGGGGGGCTTGGCACAGATACGCAGTATTTT.